This TCR beta chain was identified in a study of CD8 T cells in ankylosing spondylitis. Study results and caveats: Blood of patients with ankylosing spondylitis appeared to be characterized by a TCR beta motif of seven or eight highly homologous variants.

Libraries of TCR beta came from quantitative 5'-RACE with molecular barcodes. TCRdb processed the 5' RACE reads anew with MiXCR; each CDR3 protein has one entry. The data hold 120,000 or so distinct CDR3 sequences, with about 13% observed a single time. The CDR3 is 15 residues long. Germline V gene lookup returns CDR1 SGHTA and CDR2 FQGNSA. V dropped 1 base and J dropped 15; count of bases not matched to a gene: 15. For this clonotype: The antigen is unknown.

The chain combines TRBV7-2 with TRBJ2-1, with 7 bases fitting TRBD2. The source is a female donor with ankylosing spondylitis or in good health (not recorded which). Sequenced sample: blood, either unsorted or a sorted T cell fraction (not recorded which). CDR3 residues: CASSLGGSGSRFRFF. The CDR3 region has the DNA TGTGCCAGCAGCTTAGGGGGTAGCGGGTCCCGGTTTAGGTTCTTC.